This T cell receptor beta chain comes out of a study of T cell responses to AZD1222 COVID-19 vaccine. Findings and caveats of the study: The donors showed a predominance of white British ancestry and of females, with possible underestimation of clonal diversity. An increase in Spike-specific TCR breadth and depth was observed after two AZD1222 doses.

Produced via immunoSEQ multiplex PCR; TCRdb's table is partial and in-frame only. Among tens of thousands of clones listed, about 86% were seen once. Worth noting for this clone: Its target is not known.

Trimming shortened V by 8 bases and J by 0 bases, and 23 bases separated the two germline ends. The CDR3 is made up of 18 amino acids. Germline CDR1 is MNHNY and CDR2 is SVGAGI (reference sequence). The clonotype was recovered from an adult in good health. V usage is TRBV6-6 and J usage is TRBJ1-5, with TRBD1 as a possible D gene (5 bases). The specimen was peripheral blood, collected on day 0 of MenACWY control vaccination. CDR3 region: CASRRSQGVDGSNQPQHF. The DNA of the CDR3 is TGTGCCAGCCGTCGAAGCCAGGGAGTTGATGGTAGCAATCAGCCCCAGCATTTT.